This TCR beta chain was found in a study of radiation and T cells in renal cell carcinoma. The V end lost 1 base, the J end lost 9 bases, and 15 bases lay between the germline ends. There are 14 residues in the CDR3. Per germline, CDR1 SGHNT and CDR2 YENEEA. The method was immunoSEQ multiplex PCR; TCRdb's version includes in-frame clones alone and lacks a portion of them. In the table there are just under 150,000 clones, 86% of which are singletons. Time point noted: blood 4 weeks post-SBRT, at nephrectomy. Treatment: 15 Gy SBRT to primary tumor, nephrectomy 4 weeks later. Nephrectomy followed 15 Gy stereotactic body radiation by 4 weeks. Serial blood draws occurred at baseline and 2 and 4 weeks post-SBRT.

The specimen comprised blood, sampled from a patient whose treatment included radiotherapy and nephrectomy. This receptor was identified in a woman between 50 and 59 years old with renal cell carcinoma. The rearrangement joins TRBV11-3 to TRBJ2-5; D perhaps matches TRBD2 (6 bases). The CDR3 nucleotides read TGTGCCAGCAGCTTAGGCGGGACGGATCGCCCCCAGTACTTC. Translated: CASSLGGTDRPQYF.